The 21 T cell receptor beta chains below were found in one sample sequenced in a study of cytomegalovirus exposure and HLA in healthy donors. PCR involved 60 Vbeta and 13 Jbeta primers. Sequenced by immunoSEQ multiplex PCR; TCRdb stores in-frame clones only, minus some. There are more than 90,000 clones in the sample; 77% occur only once, and 4.5% to 5% lies in the top ten. Material for sequencing was PBMCs. Source of these receptors: a man aged 50-60 years in good health and CMV-seropositive.

The chain uses TRBV5-1 and TRBJ1-1, with TRBD1 matching 11 bases. V was clipped by 0 bases and J by 4 bases; unmatched bases: 8. CDR1 is SGHRS and CDR2 is YFSETQ in the germline V gene. The CDR3 covers 17 residues. CDR3 sequence: CASSLAPDRGLTTEAFF. In DNA, the CDR3 is TGCGCCAGCAGCTTGGCCCCGGACAGGGGGCTAACCACTGAAGCTTTCTTT. Complete variable domain (other parts from reference TRBV5-1 and TRBJ1-1): KAGVTQTPRYLIKTRGQQVTLSCSPISGHRSVSWYQQTPGQGLQFLFEYFSETQRNKGNFPGRFSGRQFSNSRSEMNVSTLELGDSALYLCASSLAPDRGLTTEAFFGQGTRLTVV.

The genes are TRBV4-1 and TRBJ1-1, with 10 bases identical to TRBD1. The V segment lost 4 bases and the J segment 5 bases; nucleotides outside the gene matches: 13. The CDR3 is 17 residues long. Looked up from germline, CDR1 is MGHRA and CDR2 is YSYEKL. The CDR3 coding sequence is TGCGCCAGCAGCCCCCTCCTTTCGGGACAGGGGAGGACTGAAGCTTTCTTT. Translation: CASSPLLSGQGRTEAFF.

The chain uses TRBV7-9 and TRBJ1-6; TRBD1 matches 9 bases. V gave up 5 bases and J gave up 10 bases; unmatched junction bases: 6. This CDR3 has 14 residues. From germline, CDR1 is SEHNR and CDR2 FQNEAQ (reference sequence). The CDR3 sequence: CASSVGQGVSPLHF. For the CDR3, the DNA is TGTGCCAGCAGCGTGGGACAGGGAGTATCACCCCTCCACTTT. The entire variable domain, with the rest obtained from reference TRBV7-9 and TRBJ1-6, is as follows: DTGVSQNPRHKITKRGQNVTFRCDPISEHNRLYWYRQTLGQGPEFLTYFQNEAQLEKSRLLSDRFSAERPKGSFSTLEIQRTEQGDSAMYLCASSVGQGVSPLHFGNGTRLTVT.

This clone has only a few counts. This chain links TRBV7-8 with TRBJ2-3; the D gene is possibly TRBD2 (5 bases). This CDR3 is 14 amino acids long. Trimming cost V 6 bases and J 3 bases, with 13 bases left between them. Germline V gene sequence: CDR1 SGHVS, CDR2 FQNEAQ. CDR3 sequence reads: CASSSTEVTDTQYF. As DNA, the CDR3 is TGTGCCAGCAGTAGTACGGAGGTAACAGATACGCAGTATTTT. Variable domain in full (rest from reference TRBV7-8 and TRBJ2-3): GAGVSQSPRYKVAKRGQDVALRCDPISGHVSLFWYQQALGQGPEFLTYFQNEAQLDKSGLPSDRFFAERPEGSVSTLKIQRTQQEDSAVYLCASSSTEVTDTQYFGPGTRLTVL.

There are a few counts of this clone. The sample contains more than one DNA sequence encoding this CDR3. The V call is TRBV5-1, the J call TRBJ1-6, with 7 bases identical to TRBD1. The V segment lost 4 bases and the J segment 7 bases; nucleotides outside the gene matches: 5. CDR1 and CDR2 from the germline V gene are SGHRS and YFSETQ. The CDR3 totals 14 residues. In DNA form, the CDR3 reads TGCGCCAGCAGCCAGGGGACAGCCAATTCACCCCTCCACTTT. It translates to CASSQGTANSPLHF. Using reference TRBV5-1 and TRBJ1-6 for the parts outside the CDR3, the full variable domain is KAGVTQTPRYLIKTRGQQVTLSCSPISGHRSVSWYQQTPGQGLQFLFEYFSETQRNKGNFPGRFSGRQFSNSRSEMNVSTLELGDSALYLCASSQGTANSPLHFGNGTRLTVT.

This clone was seen only a few times. This chain connects TRBV16 to TRBJ1-5; TRBD1 aligns across 7 bases. V lost 0 bases and J lost 5; bases outside the gene matches: 1. The germline V gene encodes CDR1 KGHSY and CDR2 FQNENV. The CDR3 is made up of 14 amino acids. CDR3 loop: CASSQSTGDQPQHF. The CDR3 region has the DNA TGTGCCAGCAGCCAATCTACAGGGGATCAGCCCCAGCATTTT.

This chain joins TRBV28 and TRBJ1-1, with TRBD1 as a possible D gene (6 bases). There are 14 residues in the CDR3. Germline CDR1 reads MDHEN; CDR2 reads SYDVKM. The germline V and J ends were trimmed by 7 bases and 11 bases, with 23 bases remaining between them. The CDR3 DNA is TGTGCCAGCACGACGCAAGCAGGGGCCATGTTGGCTTTCTTT. Its protein product is CASTTQAGAMLAFF.

The chain employs TRBV19 and TRBJ1-2, with TRBD1 matching 9 bases. Germline V gene lookup returns CDR1 LNHDA and CDR2 SQIVND (reference sequence). V was clipped by 6 bases and J by 8 bases; unmatched bases: 7. The length of the CDR3 is 13 residues. The CDR3 spells CASSSIQGAGYTF. DNA for the CDR3: TGTGCCAGTAGCAGTATACAGGGGGCAGGCTACACCTTC.

This sequence joins TRBV9 and TRBJ1-6; 8 nucleotides match TRBD1. Germline V gene data show CDR1 as SGDLS and CDR2 as YYNGEE. The CDR3 covers 14 residues. V shed 3 bases and J 6 bases; nucleotides not matched to a gene: 2. CDR3: CASSATGANSPLHF. CDR3 coding DNA: TGTGCCAGCAGCGCGACAGGGGCTAATTCACCCCTCCACTTT.

The V and J genes are TRBV15 and TRBJ1-1; a weak D match, TRBD1 (6 bases). Germline V gene data show CDR1 as LNHNV and CDR2 as YYDKDF (reference sequence). The V end was cut by 6 bases, the J end by 0 bases, with 11 bases between. This CDR3 is built from 14 residues. In nucleotides, the CDR3 is TGTGCCACCAGGGGGGACACCGTGAACACTGAAGCTTTCTTT. Translated: CATRGDTVNTEAFF.

J is TRBJ1-2 and V is TRBV5-4; D is ambiguous. The ends were cut back, 0 bases at V and 0 bases at J, with 12 bases in the middle. The CDR3 is made up of 16 amino acids. Germline CDR1 reads SGHNT; CDR2 reads YYREEE (reference sequence). The CDR3 nucleotides read TGTGCCAGCAGCTTGGCAGGTCCAGGTGCTAACTATGGCTACACCTTC. This gives the protein CASSLAGPGANYGYTF.

The J gene is TRBJ1-1, the V gene TRBV18; TRBD1 agrees at 10 bases. The CDR3 is 15 residues long. Looked up from germline, CDR1 is KGHSH and CDR2 is LQKENI. V shed 6 bases, J shed 5 bases, and the junction held 9 bases outside the gene matches. CDR3 sequence (DNA): TGTGCCAGCTCCGAGGACAGGGGGGATGGGACTGAAGCTTTCTTT. This gives the protein CASSEDRGDGTEAFF.

The V call is TRBV30, the J call TRBJ2-3; tentatively, D is TRBD2 (6 bases). Germline CDR1 reads GTSNPN; CDR2 reads SVGIG (reference sequence). Trimming left V 4 bases short and J 1 base short, with 12 bases between. The CDR3 loop spans 14 amino acids. The CDR3 nucleotides are TGTGCCTGGACGGCGGGGCCTGGCACAGATACGCAGTATTTT. Protein sequence: CAWTAGPGTDTQYF.

The V gene is TRBV4-1, the J gene TRBJ1-4; D remains ambiguous. Germline V CDR1 and CDR2: MGHRA, YSYEKL. V lost 0 bases, J lost 8 bases, and 13 bases lay in between. CDR3 length equals 15 residues. The CDR3 nucleotides read TGCGCCAGCAGCCAAGAAACAGCCGCTCGGGAAAAACTGTTTTTT. This translates into CASSQETAAREKLFF.

V gene TRBV2 combines with J gene TRBJ2-1; D might be TRBD1 (5 bases). Germline V gene data show CDR1 as SNHLY and CDR2 as FYNNEI. Trimming shortened V by 6 bases and J by 10 bases, and 7 bases separated the two germline ends. CDR3 length: 10 residues. In DNA, the CDR3 is TGTGCCAGCAGAGGGGCGGAGCAGTTCTTC. Translated, it gives CASRGAEQFF.

The chain has TRBV6-5 and TRBJ2-1; TRBD2 might be the D (7 bases). The CDR3 covers 14 residues. Between the trimmed V and J ends, which lost 8 bases and 4 bases, there was a span of 15 bases. CDR1 and CDR2 from the germline V gene are MNHEY and SVGAGI. This chain's CDR3 is CASSRGAQYNEQFF. CDR3 DNA: TGTGCCAGCTCCCGGGGGGCACAATACAATGAGCAGTTCTTC.

The chain recombines TRBV13 with TRBJ2-1; 9 bases agree with TRBD2. CDR3 length: 14 amino acids. Per the germline V gene, CDR1 is PRHDT and CDR2 is FYEKMQ (reference sequence). V lost 6 bases and J lost 10; bases outside the gene matches: 10. CDR3 coding DNA: TGTGCCAGCAGTCCTACTAGCGGGTCGCGCGAGCAGTTCTTC. This translates into CASSPTSGSREQFF.

The rearrangement uses TRBV28 and TRBJ1-2; 7 positions match TRBD1. The CDR3 runs 14 residues. Germline V lookup: CDR1 MDHEN, CDR2 SYDVKM. V lost 5 bases to trimming and J lost 4 bases; unmatched junction nucleotides: 7. CDR3 residues: CASSVRGGVYGYTF. CDR3 sequence (DNA): TGTGCCAGCAGTGTTCGAGGGGGCGTCTATGGCTACACCTTC.

The V call is TRBV7-2, the J call TRBJ1-6, with a possible D match to TRBD1 (5 bases). V lost 7 bases, J lost 9 bases, and 16 bases lay in between. Germline-derived CDR1 and CDR2 are SGHTA and FQGNSA. This CDR3 contains 14 residues. In DNA, the CDR3 is TGTGCCAGCAACCTGGTCCAGGGTCGTTCACCCCTCCACTTT. This sequence encodes CASNLVQGRSPLHF.

With regard to this clone: Sequence at one end of the junction differs from germline and may be a read error. Distinct nucleotide sequences in the sample also encode this CDR3. The V gene is TRBV7-9, the J gene TRBJ2-1; 9 nucleotides line up with TRBD1. Germline assignment: CDR1 SEHNR and CDR2 FQNEAQ (reference sequence). This CDR3 is built from 16 residues. The CDR3 is CASSLEGTGRYNEQFF. The CDR3 DNA reads as TGTGCCAGTAGCTTAGAGGGGACAGGGCGATACAATGAGCAGTTCTTC.

The chain recombines TRBV28 with TRBJ2-1; the match to TRBD1 covers 7 bases. Germline CDR1 MDHEN, CDR2 SYDVKM. Trimming removed 5 bases from V and 15 bases from J; junction bases left unmatched: 10. The CDR3 has 12 amino acids. CDR3 DNA sequence: TGTGCCAGCAGTATCCGACAGGGTAGACCGTTCTTC. This gives the protein CASSIRQGRPFF.